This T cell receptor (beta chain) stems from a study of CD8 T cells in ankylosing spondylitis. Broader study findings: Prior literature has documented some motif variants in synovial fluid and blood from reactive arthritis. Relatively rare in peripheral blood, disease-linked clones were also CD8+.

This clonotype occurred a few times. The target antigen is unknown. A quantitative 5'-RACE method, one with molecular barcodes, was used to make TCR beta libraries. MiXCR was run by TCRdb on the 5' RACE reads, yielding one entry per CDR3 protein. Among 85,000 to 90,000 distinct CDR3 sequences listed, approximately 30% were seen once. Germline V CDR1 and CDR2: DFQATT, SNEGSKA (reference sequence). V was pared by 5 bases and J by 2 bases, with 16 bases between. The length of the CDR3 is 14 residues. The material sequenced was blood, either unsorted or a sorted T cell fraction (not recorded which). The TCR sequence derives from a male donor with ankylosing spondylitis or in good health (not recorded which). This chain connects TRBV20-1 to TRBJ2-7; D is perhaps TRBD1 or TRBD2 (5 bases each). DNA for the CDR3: TGCAGTGCTCGCCCCCAGGGAGACGCCTACGAGCAGTACTTC. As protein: CSARPQGDAYEQYF.